This is a list of T cell receptor beta chains from one sample in a study of shared clonotypes between healthy human individuals. TCRdb keeps only in-frame clones here, not all; method: immunoSEQ multiplex PCR. The sample holds about 580,000 clones, 95% to 98% seen once. The sample taken for sequencing was naive CD8+ T cells sorted from blood. The origin of the receptors is a man aged 30-40 years in good health. Both conserved end residues are part of each CDR3. A D gene is named only where the DNA matches it firmly. For some rows the clone size is stated as once, few or many, or as a class when expanded; others skip it.

V gene	D gene	J gene	clone size	CDR3 DNA	CDR3 protein
TRBV5-1	TRBD2	TRBJ2-7	.	TGCGCCAGCAGCTCCGTAGCGGGAGGTCCCGACGAGCAGTACTTC	CASSSVAGGPDEQYF
TRBV30	.	TRBJ2-7	once	TGTGCCTGGAGTGTAATTCTCTCCTACGAGCAGTACTTC	CAWSVILSYEQYF
TRBV7-9	.	TRBJ2-1	.	TGTGCCAGCAGCTCTTTTGGTGGGAGTCTCTACAATGAGCAGTTCTTC	CASSSFGGSLYNEQFF
TRBV27	.	TRBJ2-1	few	TGTGCCAGCAATCGAGCGCCTAGCTCCTACAATGAGCAGTTCTTC	CASNRAPSSYNEQFF
TRBV27	.	TRBJ1-4	many	TGTGCCAGCAGTTTGTTAGGGACGGATGAAAAACTGTTTTTT	CASSLLGTDEKLFF
TRBV7-9	TRBD1	TRBJ2-7	.	TGTGCCAGCAGCCCCCGGGACAGGGGCTCCTACGAGCAGTACTTC	CASSPRDRGSYEQYF
TRBV7-2	.	TRBJ2-1	.	TGTGCCAGCAGCGGCGAGGAGGGGGCCCCCTACAATGAGCAGTTCTTC	CASSGEEGAPYNEQFF
TRBV30	.	TRBJ2-5	.	TGTGCCTGGAGGTCACGGAAAGAGACCCAGTACTTC	CAWRSRKETQYF
TRBV23-1	.	TRBJ2-7	.	TGCGCCAGCAGTCAATGGGGTTACGAGCAGTACTTC	CASSQWGYEQYF
TRBV11-2	.	TRBJ2-2	.	TGTGCCAGCACCCTTTACCTGGGGATCGGGGAGCTGTTTTTT	CASTLYLGIGELFF
TRBV5-1	TRBD1	TRBJ2-1	.	TGCGCCAGCAGCAATTACAGGGGACCCTACAATGAGCAGTTCTTC	CASSNYRGPYNEQFF
TRBV2	.	TRBJ2-7	.	TGTGCCAGCAGTGATCCGGGACGCGGGAACGAGCAGTACTTC	CASSDPGRGNEQYF
TRBV5-1	.	TRBJ2-2	.	TGCGCCAGCAGCTTGAGATCCGGGGAGCTGTTTTTT	CASSLRSGELFF
TRBV5-6	.	TRBJ2-7	.	TGTGCCAGCAGCTTGCCCTATCGGGGTTACGAGCAGTACTTC	CASSLPYRGYEQYF
TRBV7-9	.	TRBJ2-7	.	TGTGCCAGCAGCCCGACTGGCTCCTACGAGCAGTACTTC	CASSPTGSYEQYF
TRBV7-2	.	TRBJ2-1	once	TGTGCCAGCAGCTTAAAGGGAAACCCTCCGAGCTCCTACAATGAGCAGTTCTTC	CASSLKGNPPSSYNEQFF